This T cell receptor beta chain was obtained from a study of blood T cell repertoires in COVID-19. For the study at large: Some COVID-19 samples were acute and others convalescent; all came from the United States, Italy and Spain. T cells, B-cell-depleted T cells, or PBMCs supplied cDNA or gDNA.

Clones were sequenced by immunoSEQ multiplex PCR, and TCRdb holds only the in-frame ones, with some missing. The sample includes about 330,000 clones, about 92% seen only once; the top ten take roughly 18%. V was clipped by 5 bases and J by 5 bases, with 15 bases between them. This CDR3 contains 14 residues. Germline assignment: CDR1 SGHVS and CDR2 FQNEAQ. The TCR originated in a woman in her 30s who had recovered from COVID-19. Sequencing was performed on PBMCs or T cells enriched from blood (not recorded which). This sequence joins TRBV7-8 and TRBJ1-2; D uncertain. The CDR3 here is CASSPEELSYGYTF. CDR3 nucleotide sequence: TGTGCCAGCAGCCCTGAGGAGCTTAGTTATGGCTACACCTTC.